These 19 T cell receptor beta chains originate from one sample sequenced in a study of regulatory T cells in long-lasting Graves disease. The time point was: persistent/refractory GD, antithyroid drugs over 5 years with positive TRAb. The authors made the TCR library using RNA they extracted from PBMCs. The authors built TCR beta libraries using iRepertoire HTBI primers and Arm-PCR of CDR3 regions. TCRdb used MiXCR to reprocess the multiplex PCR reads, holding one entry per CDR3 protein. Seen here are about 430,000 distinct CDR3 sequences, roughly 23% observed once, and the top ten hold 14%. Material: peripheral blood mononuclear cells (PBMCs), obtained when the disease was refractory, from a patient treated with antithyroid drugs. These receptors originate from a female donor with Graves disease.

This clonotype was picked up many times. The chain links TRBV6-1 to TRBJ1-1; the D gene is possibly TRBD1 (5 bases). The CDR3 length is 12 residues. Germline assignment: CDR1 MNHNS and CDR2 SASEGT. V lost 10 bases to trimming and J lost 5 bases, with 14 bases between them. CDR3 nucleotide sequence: TGTGCCACCCATACGGGGGTGACTGAAGCTTTCTTT. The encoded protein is CATHTGVTEAFF.

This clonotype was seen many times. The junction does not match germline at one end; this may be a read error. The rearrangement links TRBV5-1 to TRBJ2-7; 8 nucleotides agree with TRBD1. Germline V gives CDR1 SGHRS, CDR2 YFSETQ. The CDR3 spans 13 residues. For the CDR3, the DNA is TGTGCCAGCAGCTTGGACAGGGCCTACGAGCAGTACTTC. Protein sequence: CASSLDRAYEQYF.

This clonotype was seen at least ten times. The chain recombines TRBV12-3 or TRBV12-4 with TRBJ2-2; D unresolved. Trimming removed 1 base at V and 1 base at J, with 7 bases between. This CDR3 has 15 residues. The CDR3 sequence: CASSLGGVNTGELFF. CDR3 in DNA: TGTGCCAGCAGTTTAGGTGGGGTGAACACCGGGGAGCTGTTTTTT.

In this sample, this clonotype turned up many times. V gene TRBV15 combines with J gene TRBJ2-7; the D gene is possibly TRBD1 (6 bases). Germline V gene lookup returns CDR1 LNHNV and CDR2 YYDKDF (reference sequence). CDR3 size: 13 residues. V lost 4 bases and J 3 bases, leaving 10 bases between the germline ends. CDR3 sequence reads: CATSTPQGYEQYF. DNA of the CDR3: TGTGCCACCAGCACTCCACAGGGCTACGAGCAGTACTTC.

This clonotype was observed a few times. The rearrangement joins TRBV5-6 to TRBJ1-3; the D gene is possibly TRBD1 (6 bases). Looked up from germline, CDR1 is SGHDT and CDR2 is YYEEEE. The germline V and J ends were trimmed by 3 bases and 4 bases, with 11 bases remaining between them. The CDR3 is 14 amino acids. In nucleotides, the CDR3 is TGTGCCAGCAGCTACAGGGATTCCGGAAACACCATATATTTT. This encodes CASSYRDSGNTIYF.

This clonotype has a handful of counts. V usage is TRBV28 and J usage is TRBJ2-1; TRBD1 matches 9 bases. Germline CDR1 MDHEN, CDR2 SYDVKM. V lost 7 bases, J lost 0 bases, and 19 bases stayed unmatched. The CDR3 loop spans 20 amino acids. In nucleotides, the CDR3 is TGTGCCAGCAACCCTGACAGGGGGGTAGCGGCTTGGAGCTCCTACAATGAGCAGTTCTTC. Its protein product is CASNPDRGVAAWSSYNEQFF.

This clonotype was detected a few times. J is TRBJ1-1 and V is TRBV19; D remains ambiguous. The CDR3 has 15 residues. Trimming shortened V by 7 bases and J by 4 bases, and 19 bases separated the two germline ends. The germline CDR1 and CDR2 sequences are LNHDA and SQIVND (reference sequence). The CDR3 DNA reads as TGTGCCAGTAAAGGCGGGGTCCGACCAACCACTGAAGCTTTCTTT. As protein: CASKGGVRPTTEAFF.

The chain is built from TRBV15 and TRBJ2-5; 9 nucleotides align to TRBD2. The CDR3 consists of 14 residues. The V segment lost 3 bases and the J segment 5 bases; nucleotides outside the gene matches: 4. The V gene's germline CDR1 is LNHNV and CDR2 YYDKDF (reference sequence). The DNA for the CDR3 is TGTGCCACCAGCAGGACCGCGGGGGGGGAGACCCAGTACTTC. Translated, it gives CATSRTAGGETQYF. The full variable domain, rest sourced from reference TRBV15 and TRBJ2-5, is DAMVIQNPRYQVTQFGKPVTLSCSQTLNHNVMYWYQQKSSQAPKLLFHYYDKDFNNEADTPDNFQSRRPNTSFCFLDIRSPGLGDTAMYLCATSRTAGGETQYFGPGTRLLVL.

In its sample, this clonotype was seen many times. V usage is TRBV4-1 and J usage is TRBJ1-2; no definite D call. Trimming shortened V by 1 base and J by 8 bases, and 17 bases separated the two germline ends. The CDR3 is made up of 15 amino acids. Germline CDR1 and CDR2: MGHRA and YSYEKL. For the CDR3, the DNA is TGCGCCAGCAGCCAAGTTGGCAGGCTAATTCACGGCTACACCTTC. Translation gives CASSQVGRLIHGYTF.

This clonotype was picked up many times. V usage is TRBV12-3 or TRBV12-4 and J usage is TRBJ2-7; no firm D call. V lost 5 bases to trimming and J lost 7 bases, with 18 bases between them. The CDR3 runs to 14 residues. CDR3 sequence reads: CASSADVGSEEQYF. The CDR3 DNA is TGTGCCAGCAGTGCCGATGTAGGGTCGGAAGAGCAGTACTTC.

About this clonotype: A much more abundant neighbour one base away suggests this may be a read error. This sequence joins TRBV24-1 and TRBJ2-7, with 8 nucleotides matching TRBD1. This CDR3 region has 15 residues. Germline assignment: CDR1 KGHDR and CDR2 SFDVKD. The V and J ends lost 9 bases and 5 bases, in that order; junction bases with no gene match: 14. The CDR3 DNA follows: TGTGCCACCGGTTTATCCGGGACAGGAGGGAACGAGCAGTACTTC. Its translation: CATGLSGTGGNEQYF.

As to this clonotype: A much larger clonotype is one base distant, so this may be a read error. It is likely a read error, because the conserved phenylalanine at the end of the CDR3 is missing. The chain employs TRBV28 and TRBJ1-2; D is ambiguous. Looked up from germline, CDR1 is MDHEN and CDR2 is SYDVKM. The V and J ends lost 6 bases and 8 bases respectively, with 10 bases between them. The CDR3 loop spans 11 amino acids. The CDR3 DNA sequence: TGTGCCAGCAGCCATCAGAGGGGCTACACCCTC. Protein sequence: CASSHQRGYTL.

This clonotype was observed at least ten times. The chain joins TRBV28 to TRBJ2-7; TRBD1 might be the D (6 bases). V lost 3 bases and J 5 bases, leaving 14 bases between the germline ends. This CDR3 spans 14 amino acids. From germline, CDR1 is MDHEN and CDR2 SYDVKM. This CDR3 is CASSFRDRLDEQYF. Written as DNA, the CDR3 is TGTGCCAGCAGTTTCCGAGACAGGCTGGACGAGCAGTACTTC.

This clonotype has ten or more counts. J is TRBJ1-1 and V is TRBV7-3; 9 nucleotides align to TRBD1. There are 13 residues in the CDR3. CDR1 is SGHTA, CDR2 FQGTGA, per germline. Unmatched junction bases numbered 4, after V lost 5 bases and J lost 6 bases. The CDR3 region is CASSVRQGAEAFF. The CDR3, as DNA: TGTGCCAGCAGCGTTAGACAGGGGGCTGAAGCTTTCTTT. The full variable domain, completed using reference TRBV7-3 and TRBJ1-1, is GAGVSQTPSNKVTEKGKYVELRCDPISGHTALYWYRQSLGQGPEFLIYFQGTGAADDSGLPNDRFFAVRPEGSVSTLKIQRTERGDSAVYLCASSVRQGAEAFFGQGTRLTVV.

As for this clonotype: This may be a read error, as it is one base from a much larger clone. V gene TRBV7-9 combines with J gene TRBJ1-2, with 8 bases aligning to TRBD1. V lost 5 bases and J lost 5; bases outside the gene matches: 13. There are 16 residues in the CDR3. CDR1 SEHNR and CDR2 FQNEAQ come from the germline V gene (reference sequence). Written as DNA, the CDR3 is TGTGCCAGCAGCGAGGACGACAGGGGCTTCGGGTATGGCTACACCTTC. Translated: CASSEDDRGFGYGYTF.

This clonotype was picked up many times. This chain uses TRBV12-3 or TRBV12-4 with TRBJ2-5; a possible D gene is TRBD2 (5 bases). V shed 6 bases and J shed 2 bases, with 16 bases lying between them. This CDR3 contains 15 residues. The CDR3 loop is CASSPRGWQQETQYF. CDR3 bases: TGTGCCAGCAGCCCCCGGGGTTGGCAACAAGAGACCCAGTACTTC.

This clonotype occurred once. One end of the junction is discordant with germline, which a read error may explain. This CDR3 reads CSACCGSGTGELLF. The CDR3 coding sequence is TGCAGTGCCTGCTGCGGGAGTGGTACCGGGGAGCTGCTTTTT. The chain combines TRBV20-1 with TRBJ2-2; 7 bases map to TRBD2. Germline V gives CDR1 DFQATT, CDR2 SNEGSKA (reference sequence). This CDR3 spans 14 amino acids.

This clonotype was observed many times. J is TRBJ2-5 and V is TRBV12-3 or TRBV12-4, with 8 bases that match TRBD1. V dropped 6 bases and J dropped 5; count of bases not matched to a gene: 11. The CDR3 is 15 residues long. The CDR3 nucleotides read TGTGCCAGCAGGGCTGGACAGGGTCTGGGCGAGACCCAGTACTTC. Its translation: CASRAGQGLGETQYF.

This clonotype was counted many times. The CDR3 coding sequence is TGCAGCGTTGAAGGGGGAGCTGGCTACACCTTC. Translation: CSVEGGAGYTF. The rearrangement uses TRBV29-1 and TRBJ1-2; D ambiguous. Per the germline V gene, CDR1 is SQVTM and CDR2 is ANQGSEA. Trimming removed 1 base at V and 7 bases at J, with 7 bases between. CDR3 length: 11 residues.